The clone carrying this T cell receptor (beta chain) was counted only a few times. CDR3 length: 13 amino acids. V was clipped by 5 bases and J by 4 bases, with 11 bases between them. In germline, CDR1 is PRHDT, CDR2 FYEKMQ (reference sequence). This sample was included in a study of T cells in Graves' hyperthyroidism and ophthalmopathy. Template material for amplifying TCR beta CDR3 regions consisted of RNA transcripts. HTBI primers were the set used in a first-round RT-PCR of the TCR CDR3. TCRdb redid the calling of the multiplex PCR reads with MiXCR, one entry per CDR3 protein. The sample records 500,000 or so distinct CDR3 sequences, more than 15% being singletons.

The receptor was derived from a woman younger than 35 with Graves' ophthalmopathy. The sample was blood. The gene calls are TRBV13 and TRBJ1-2; D perhaps matches TRBD1 (5 bases). The CDR3 DNA follows: TGTGCCAGCAGCCTGGACAACTTCTATGGCTACACCTTC. It codes for CASSLDNFYGYTF.